This T cell receptor beta chain was sequenced in a study of OX40 agonist ivuxolimab in advanced cancers. Whole-study context: Hepatocellular carcinoma, melanoma, renal cell or head and neck cancer was diagnosed in the dose-escalation patients.

Concerning this clone itself: The antigen is unknown.

Blood sampling was done at baseline, cycle 4 day 1, and cycle 7 day 1. Assay: immunoSEQ multiplex PCR; the TCRdb copy retains only in-frame clones and omits some. Of some 110,000 clones in the sample, 80% to 95% were seen once. Study results and limitations: Still undetermined is the antigen specificity of the expanded peripheral T cells.

The CDR3 covers 14 residues. From germline, CDR1 is SNHLY and CDR2 FYNNEI. Losses at the gene ends were 0 bases for V and 8 bases for J; bases not matched to a gene: 5. This TCR came from an adult with an advanced solid tumor such as melanoma, head and neck, liver or kidney cancer. The gene calls are TRBV2 and TRBJ1-2; 8 nucleotides line up with TRBD1. Specimen: CD4+ or CD8+ T cells sorted from blood, collected in a trial of the OX40 agonist ivuxolimab. The CDR3 loop reads CASSEANRGKGYTF. CDR3 DNA: TGTGCCAGCAGTGAAGCGAACAGGGGGAAAGGCTACACCTTC.